These T cell receptor beta chains were read from a single sample in a study of T cell repertoires in cytomegalovirus infection. These TCRs' antigens remain unknown. TCRdb itself ran the reads through MiXCR, one entry per CDR3 protein. The sample includes 640,000 or so distinct CDR3 sequences, around 32% of them seen just once. The sample in question was cultured PBMCs, obtained from culture after CMV antigen stimulation. These receptors were taken from a human donor in good health (CMV status not recorded). Some clones in this sample may be carry-over from other donors' samples. Both conserved end residues are part of each CDR3. The order of the fields is clone size, J gene, CDR3 length, V gene, D gene, CDR3 protein, CDR3 DNA. A D gene is named only where the DNA matches it firmly. The size of a clone is reported for some rows only, either as once, few or many, or as a class for expanded clones.

>few|TRBJ2-3|13|TRBV6-1|NA
CASSEPGADTQYF
TGTGCCAGCAGTGAACCGGGCGCAGATACGCAGTATTTT
>NA|TRBJ1-5|15|TRBV7-9|TRBD1
CASSYTGQGNQPQHF
TGTGCCAGCAGTTATACGGGACAGGGCAATCAGCCCCAGCATTTT
>NA|TRBJ1-1|13|TRBV19|NA
CASSIGGITEAFF
TGTGCCAGTAGTATCGGGGGGATCACTGAAGCTTTCTTT
>few|TRBJ1-1|15|TRBV27|TRBD1
CASSASYSGGTEAFF
TGTGCCAGCAGTGCCTCCTATTCAGGGGGAACTGAAGCTTTCTTT
>NA|TRBJ1-4|12|TRBV5-4|TRBD1
CASSTGQGELFF
TGTGCCAGCAGCACCGGACAGGGGGAACTGTTTTTT
>many|TRBJ2-3|15|TRBV7-2|NA
CASSLTAPLVDTQYF
TGTGCCAGCAGCCTTACGGCTCCCCTTGTGGATACGCAGTATTTT
>many|TRBJ2-7|15|TRBV7-2|TRBD2
CASSLNAAGGSEQYF
TGTGCCAGCAGCTTAAATGCAGCGGGGGGAAGCGAGCAGTACTTC
>NA|TRBJ1-2|13|TRBV28|NA
CASTVGPIQGYTF
TGTGCCAGCACCGTGGGACCCATTCAAGGCTACACCTTC
>NA|TRBJ2-2|17|TRBV6-5|TRBD2
CASSYSGLAEPGGELFF
TGTGCCAGCAGTTACTCGGGACTAGCGGAGCCTGGCGGGGAGCTGTTTTTT
>few|TRBJ1-2|15|TRBV2|TRBD1
CASSLVRDRGYGYTF
TGTGCCAGCAGCCTAGTTCGGGACAGGGGCTATGGCTACACCTTC
>few|TRBJ1-1|14|TRBV20-1|TRBD1
CSARDPRGETEAFF
TGCAGTGCTAGAGACCCCAGGGGGGAGACTGAAGCTTTCTTT
>many|TRBJ2-3|14|TRBV7-2|NA
CASSYGPATDTQYF
TGTGCCAGCAGCTACGGGCCGGCCACAGATACGCAGTATTTT
>few|TRBJ1-3|14|TRBV6-2/TRBV6-3|NA
CASIGAASGNTIYF
TGTGCCAGCATTGGGGCGGCGTCTGGAAACACCATATATTTT
>few|TRBJ2-3|15|TRBV2|NA
CASNGLAASTDTQYF
TGTGCCAGCAACGGATTAGCGGCTAGCACAGATACGCAGTATTTT
>once|TRBJ1-4|16|TRBV5-6|NA
CASSLGRGTGNEKLIF
TGTGCCAGCAGCTTAGGGCGAGGTACAGGGAATGAAAAACTGATTTTT
>many|TRBJ2-3|17|TRBV7-8|NA
CASSFNKGGASTDTQYF
TGTGCCAGCAGCTTCAACAAAGGGGGGGCTAGCACAGATACGCAGTATTTT
>NA|TRBJ1-1|13|TRBV20-1|NA
CSAVTALNTEAFF
TGCAGTGCCGTGACAGCACTGAACACTGAAGCTTTCTTT
>NA|TRBJ2-2|13|TRBV12-3/TRBV12-4|NA
CASYLSNTGELFF
TGTGCCAGCTATCTTTCGAACACCGGGGAGCTGTTTTTT
>many|TRBJ2-1|15|TRBV7-8|TRBD2
CASSETSGGFNEQFF
TGTGCCAGCAGCGAGACTAGCGGGGGGTTCAATGAGCAGTTCTTC
>NA|TRBJ1-6|15|TRBV12-5|TRBD1
CASGPFQGENSPLHF
TGTGCTAGTGGTCCTTTCCAGGGGGAAAATTCACCCCTCCACTTT
>NA|TRBJ2-1|14|TRBV6-2/TRBV6-3|TRBD2
CASVLAGGHNEQFF
TGTGCCAGCGTTCTAGCGGGAGGGCACAATGAGCAGTTCTTC
>many|TRBJ2-2|16|TRBV7-2|TRBD2
CASSLAPSGNTGELFF
TGTGCCAGCAGCTTAGCCCCTAGCGGAAACACCGGGGAGCTGTTTTTT
>many|TRBJ2-3|12|TRBV7-2|NA
CASRTRTDTQYF
TGTGCCAGCCGGACTCGCACAGATACGCAGTATTTT
>few|TRBJ1-2|13|TRBV12-5|NA
CASGRHDRGGYTF
TGTGCTAGTGGACGGCACGACCGGGGAGGCTACACCTTC
>NA|TRBJ2-7|15|TRBV7-2|NA
CASSSLQGISYEQYF
TGTGCCAGCAGCTCGCTCCAGGGGATTTCCTACGAGCAGTACTTC
>NA|TRBJ2-3|14|TRBV5-4|TRBD1
CASRRGQGSDTQYF
TGTGCCAGCCGGCGGGGACAGGGGTCAGATACGCAGTATTTT
>many|TRBJ1-2|13|TRBV7-2|TRBD1
CASSSGQAYGYTF
TGTGCCAGCAGCTCTGGACAGGCCTATGGCTACACCTTC